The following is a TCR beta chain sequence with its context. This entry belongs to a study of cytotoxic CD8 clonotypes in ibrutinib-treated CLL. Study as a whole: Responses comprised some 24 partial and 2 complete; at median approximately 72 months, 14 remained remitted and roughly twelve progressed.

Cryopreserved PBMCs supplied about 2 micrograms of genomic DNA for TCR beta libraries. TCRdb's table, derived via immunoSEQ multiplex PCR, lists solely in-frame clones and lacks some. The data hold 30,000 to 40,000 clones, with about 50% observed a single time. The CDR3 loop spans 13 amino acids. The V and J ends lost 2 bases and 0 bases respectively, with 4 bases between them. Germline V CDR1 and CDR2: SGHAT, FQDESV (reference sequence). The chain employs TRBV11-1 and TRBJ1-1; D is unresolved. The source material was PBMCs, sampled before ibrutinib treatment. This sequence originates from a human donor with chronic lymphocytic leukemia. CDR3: CASSLRLNTEAFF. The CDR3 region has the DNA TGTGCCAGCAGCTTAAGGTTGAACACTGAAGCTTTCTTT.